The 12 T cell receptor beta chains below were found in one sample sequenced in a study of T cell responses to AZD1222 COVID-19 vaccine. Method: immunoSEQ multiplex PCR; TCRdb's copy keeps in-frame clones and lacks some. The sample consists of roughly 150,000 clones, 85% to 95% of them appearing once. Source: peripheral blood, taken on day 0 of AZD1222 vaccination. These receptors originate from an adult in good health.

To note about this clone: Other DNA sequences in this specimen translate into the identical CDR3. The chain combines TRBV19 with TRBJ1-1; 10 bases fit TRBD1. Germline lookup yields CDR1 LNHDA and CDR2 SQIVND (reference sequence). J lost 4 bases, V lost 6 bases, and 5 bases had no gene match. This CDR3 has 14 amino acids. CDR3 protein: CASSPGTGATEAFF. Written as DNA, the CDR3 is TGTGCCAGTAGCCCCGGGACAGGGGCCACTGAAGCTTTCTTT.

The chain joins TRBV5-1 to TRBJ1-1; the D gene is possibly TRBD1 (5 bases). The CDR3 has 13 residues. Germline assignment: CDR1 SGHRS and CDR2 YFSETQ. V was clipped by 0 bases and J by 10 bases, with 13 bases between them. This chain's CDR3 is CASSLDLRGRAFF. The CDR3 DNA reads TGCGCCAGCAGCTTGGACCTCCGGGGGAGAGCTTTCTTT.

The CDR3 loop is CASSTGFQPQHF. The CDR3 nucleotides read TGTGCCAGCAGTACAGGGTTTCAGCCCCAGCATTTT. The chain recombines TRBV2 with TRBJ1-5, with D possibly TRBD1 on 6 matching bases. This CDR3 region has 12 residues. Germline CDR1 and CDR2: SNHLY and FYNNEI. The V and J ends lost 5 bases and 6 bases respectively, with 8 bases between them.

The rearrangement joins TRBV30 to TRBJ1-1; 7 nucleotides match TRBD1. The CDR3 sequence is 13 residues long. V shed 4 bases, J shed 2 bases, and the junction held 4 bases outside the gene matches. The germline gives CDR1 GTSNPN, CDR2 SVGIG (reference sequence). The CDR3: CAWTGQINTEAFF. The CDR3 DNA sequence: TGTGCCTGGACGGGACAGATTAACACTGAAGCTTTCTTT. The full variable domain, with the rest looked up from reference TRBV30 and TRBJ1-1, is SQTIHQWPATLVQPVGSPLSLECTVEGTSNPNLYWYRQAAGRGLQLLFYSVGIGQISSEVPQNLSASRPQDRQFILSSKKLLLSDSGFYLCAWTGQINTEAFFGQGTRLTVV.

This chain joins TRBV5-1 and TRBJ1-6; D remains ambiguous. Germline lookup yields CDR1 SGHRS and CDR2 YFSETQ. The CDR3 length is 16 residues. V lost 5 bases, J lost 2 bases, and 14 bases lay in between. CDR3 region: CASRGGRPTYNSPLHF. The CDR3, as DNA: TGCGCCAGCAGGGGAGGACGGCCTACCTATAATTCACCCCTCCACTTT.

V is TRBV2 and J is TRBJ1-5; D is undetermined. Deletions cut 6 bases from V and 0 bases from J, with 18 bases between. The germline CDR1 and CDR2 sequences are SNHLY and FYNNEI. CDR3 length: 17 residues. As DNA, the CDR3 is TGTGCCAGCAGCGACCCTAGGGCGCTTTATAGCAATCAGCCCCAGCATTTT. It yields the protein CASSDPRALYSNQPQHF.

This clone was seen only once. The genes are TRBV18 and TRBJ2-7; TRBD2 matches at 11 bases. The germline gives CDR1 KGHSH, CDR2 LQKENI. J was trimmed by 0 bases and V by 3 bases; bases with no gene match: 4. The CDR3 has 16 residues. The CDR3 loop reads CASSPLTSGGSYEQYF. Written as DNA, the CDR3 is TGTGCCAGCTCACCGCTAACTAGCGGGGGCTCCTACGAGCAGTACTTC. The full variable domain, completed using reference TRBV18 and TRBJ2-7, is NAGVMQNPRHLVRRRGQEARLRCSPMKGHSHVYWYRQLPEEGLKFMVYLQKENIIDESGMPKERFSAEFPKEGPSILRIQQVVRGDSAAYFCASSPLTSGGSYEQYFGPGTRLTVT.

This chain links TRBV29-1 with TRBJ1-4; 8 positions match TRBD1. Per the germline V gene, CDR1 is SQVTM and CDR2 is ANQGSEA. The CDR3 runs 15 residues. V was clipped by 6 bases and J by 3 bases; unmatched bases: 9. CDR3 in DNA: TGCAGCGTATCAGGGGGCAGGACTGCTAATGAAAAACTGTTTTTT. Its translation is CSVSGGRTANEKLFF.

The chain employs TRBV6-1 and TRBJ2-3; 7 positions match TRBD2. This CDR3 has 14 residues. Germline V gives CDR1 MNHNS, CDR2 SASEGT. Trimming took 1 base from V and 4 from J; bases not matched to a gene: 2. CDR3 bases: TGTGCCAGCAGTGAAGAGGCGGGGGCAGATACGCAGTATTTT. It yields the protein CASSEEAGADTQYF.

The gene calls are TRBV4-2 and TRBJ2-7, with 7 nucleotides matching TRBD1. This CDR3 comprises 15 residues. The J segment lost 0 bases and the V segment lost 1 base, leaving 3 bases of the junction unmatched. Germline CDR1 and CDR2: LGHNA and YNFKEQ. CDR3 in amino acids: CASSQVGQPSYEQYF. The CDR3 DNA sequence: TGTGCCAGCAGCCAAGTGGGACAGCCCTCCTACGAGCAGTACTTC.

The chain recombines TRBV11-3 with TRBJ2-3; D gene uncertain. The CDR3 has 13 amino acids. Germline V gene lookup returns CDR1 SGHNT and CDR2 YENEEA. Deletions cut 0 bases from V and 8 bases from J, with 9 bases between. The CDR3 loop reads CASSLDPPSTQYF. CDR3 nucleotides: TGTGCCAGCAGCTTAGACCCACCGTCTACGCAGTATTTT. Full variable domain (remainder filled in from reference TRBV11-3 and TRBJ2-3): EAGVVQSPRYKIIEKKQPVAFWCNPISGHNTLYWYLQNLGQGPELLIRYENEEAVDDSQLPKDRFSAERLKGVDSTLKIQPAELGDSAVYLCASSLDPPSTQYFGPGTRLTVL.

V and J are TRBV6-5 and TRBJ2-1; TRBD1 matches at 8 bases. This CDR3 is built from 14 residues. V was pared by 6 bases and J by 9 bases, with 10 bases of the junction left unmatched. Germline CDR1 is MNHEY and CDR2 is SVGAGI. The CDR3 nucleotides read TGTGCCAGCAGCATAGGACAGGGAAGGGGTGAGCAGTTCTTC. This codes for CASSIGQGRGEQFF.